This record concerns one T cell receptor beta chain sequence. Its matching antigen is unknown. This entry belongs to a study of cytomegalovirus exposure and HLA in healthy donors. Primers included in the PCR were 60 Vbeta and 13 Jbeta primers. The method was immunoSEQ multiplex PCR; TCRdb's version includes in-frame clones alone and lacks a portion of them. The table shows 210,000 or so clones, with 75% to 80% occurring only once. Germline CDR1 and CDR2: LNHDA and SQIVND (reference sequence). The CDR3 spans 14 residues. The V segment lost 5 bases and the J segment 4 bases; nucleotides outside the gene matches: 7. Study observations and caveats: Productive status was seen about 87% or about 30% of the time for most TCR beta V segments in an earlier analysis.

The receptor's source is a woman aged 25-40 years in good health and CMV-seropositive. The sequenced sample was PBMCs. The V and J genes are TRBV19 and TRBJ1-2; 7 nucleotides line up with TRBD1. The CDR3 DNA is TGTGCCAGTAGTGCTAGGGACAGCCTCTATGGCTACACCTTC. This sequence encodes CASSARDSLYGYTF.